This TCR beta chain came from a study of technical replicates of blood from several donors. V was clipped by 3 bases and J by 4 bases, with 12 bases between them. Germline V lookup: CDR1 GTSNPN, CDR2 SVGIG (reference sequence). CDR3 size: 13 residues. Repertoires were generated with immunoSEQ multiplex PCR, while TCRdb's copy carries only in-frame clones and drops some. The table has tens of thousands of clones, roughly 94% seen once. Source material: T cells isolated from PBMCs. The chain combines TRBV30 with TRBJ1-1; possible D gene TRBD1, 5 bases. The TCR originated in a human donor in good health. This CDR3 is CAWRGRGVTEAFF. The CDR3, as DNA: TGTGCCTGGAGGGGACGGGGGGTCACTGAAGCTTTCTTT.